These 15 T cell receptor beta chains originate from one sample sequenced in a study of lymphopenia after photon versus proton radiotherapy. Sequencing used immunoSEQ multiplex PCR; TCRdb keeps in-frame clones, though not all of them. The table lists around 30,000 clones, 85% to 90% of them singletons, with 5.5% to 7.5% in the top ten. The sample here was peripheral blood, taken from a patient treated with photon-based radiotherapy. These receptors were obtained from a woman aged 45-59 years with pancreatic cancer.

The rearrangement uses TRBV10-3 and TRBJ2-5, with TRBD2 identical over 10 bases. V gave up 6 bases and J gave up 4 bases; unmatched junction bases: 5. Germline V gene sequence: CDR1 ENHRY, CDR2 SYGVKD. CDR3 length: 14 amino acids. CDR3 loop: CAIREAGGGETQYF. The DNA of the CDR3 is TGTGCCATCAGAGAAGCGGGAGGGGGAGAGACCCAGTACTTC.

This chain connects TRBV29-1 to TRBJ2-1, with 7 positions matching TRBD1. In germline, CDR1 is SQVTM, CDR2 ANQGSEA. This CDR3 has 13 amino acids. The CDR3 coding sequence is TGCAGTTCCACTCGACAGGGTGGCAATGAGCAGTTCTTC. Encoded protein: CSSTRQGGNEQFF.

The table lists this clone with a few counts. This chain's CDR3 is CATDDSRSNQPQHF. In DNA, the CDR3 is TGTGCCACTGACGACAGTCGTAGCAATCAGCCCCAGCATTTT. The rearrangement uses TRBV19 and TRBJ1-5; TRBD1 is a possible D gene (5 bases). Germline V CDR1 and CDR2: LNHDA, SQIVND (reference sequence). Trimming shortened V by 10 bases and J by 0 bases, and 13 bases separated the two germline ends. The CDR3 totals 14 residues.

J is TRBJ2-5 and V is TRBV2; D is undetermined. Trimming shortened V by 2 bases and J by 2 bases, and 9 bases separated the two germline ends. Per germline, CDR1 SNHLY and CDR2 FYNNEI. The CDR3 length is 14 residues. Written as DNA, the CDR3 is TGTGCCAGCAGTGAAATCCGGTCGCAAGAGACCCAGTACTTC. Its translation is CASSEIRSQETQYF.

CDR3 protein: CASTTPGRGRSNTEAFF. The CDR3 DNA reads TGTGCCAGCACTACCCCGGGCAGGGGGCGATCGAACACTGAAGCTTTCTTT. The rearrangement uses TRBV28 and TRBJ1-1; 8 nucleotides agree with TRBD1. Trimming took 7 bases from V and 1 from J; bases not matched to a gene: 14. CDR1 MDHEN and CDR2 SYDVKM come from the germline V gene. The CDR3 contains 17 residues.

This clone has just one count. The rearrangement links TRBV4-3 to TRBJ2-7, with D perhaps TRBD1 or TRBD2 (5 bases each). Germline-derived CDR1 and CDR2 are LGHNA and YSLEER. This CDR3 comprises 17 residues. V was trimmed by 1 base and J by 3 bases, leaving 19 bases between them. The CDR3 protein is CASSQGLGGQGIYEQYF. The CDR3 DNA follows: TGCGCCAGCAGCCAAGGATTAGGAGGCCAGGGAATCTACGAGCAGTACTTC.

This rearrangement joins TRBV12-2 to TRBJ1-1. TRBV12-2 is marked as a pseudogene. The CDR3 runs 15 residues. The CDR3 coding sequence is TGTGCAAGTCGCTCTAAGGCGGGGCGGGACACTGAAGCTTTCTTT. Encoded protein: CASRSKAGRDTEAFF.

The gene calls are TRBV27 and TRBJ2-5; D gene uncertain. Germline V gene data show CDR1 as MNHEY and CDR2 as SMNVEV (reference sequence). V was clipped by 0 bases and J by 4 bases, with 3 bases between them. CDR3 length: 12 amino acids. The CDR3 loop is CASSLSGETQYF. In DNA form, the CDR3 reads TGTGCCAGCAGTTTATCAGGAGAGACCCAGTACTTC.

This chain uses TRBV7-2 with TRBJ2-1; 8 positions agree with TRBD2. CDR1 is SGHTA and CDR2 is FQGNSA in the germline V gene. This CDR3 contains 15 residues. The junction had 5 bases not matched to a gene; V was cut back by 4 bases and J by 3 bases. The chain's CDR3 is CASSSVAGLYNEQFF. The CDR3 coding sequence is TGTGCCAGCAGCTCAGTAGCGGGACTCTACAATGAGCAGTTCTTC.

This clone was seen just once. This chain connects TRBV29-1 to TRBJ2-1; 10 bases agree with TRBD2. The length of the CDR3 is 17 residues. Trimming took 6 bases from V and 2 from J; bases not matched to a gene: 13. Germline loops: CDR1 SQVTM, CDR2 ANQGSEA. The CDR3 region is CSVINSGRSPPYNEQFF. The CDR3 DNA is TGCAGCGTCATAAATAGCGGGAGGAGTCCCCCCTACAATGAGCAGTTCTTC.

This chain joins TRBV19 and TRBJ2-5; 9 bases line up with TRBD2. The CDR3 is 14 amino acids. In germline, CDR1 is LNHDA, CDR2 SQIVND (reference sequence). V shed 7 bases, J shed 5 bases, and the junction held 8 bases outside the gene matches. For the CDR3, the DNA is TGTGCCAGTAAACCCGCGGGAGGGGGGGAGACCCAGTACTTC. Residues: CASKPAGGGETQYF.

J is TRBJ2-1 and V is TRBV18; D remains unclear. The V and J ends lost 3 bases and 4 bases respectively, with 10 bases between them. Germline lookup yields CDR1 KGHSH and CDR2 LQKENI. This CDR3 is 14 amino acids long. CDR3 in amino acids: CASSPGLQYNEQFF. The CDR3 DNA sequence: TGTGCCAGCTCACCGGGCCTCCAGTACAATGAGCAGTTCTTC.

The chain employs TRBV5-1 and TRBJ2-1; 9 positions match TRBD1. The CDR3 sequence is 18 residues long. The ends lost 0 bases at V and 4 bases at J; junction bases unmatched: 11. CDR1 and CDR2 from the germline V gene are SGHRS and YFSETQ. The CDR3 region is CASSLAGRGGTGYNEQFF. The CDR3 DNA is TGCGCCAGCAGCTTGGCCGGTAGGGGTGGGACAGGGTACAATGAGCAGTTCTTC.

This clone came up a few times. The CDR3 spells CASSLGDRRMNEKLFF. DNA for the CDR3: TGTGCCAGCAGCTTAGGGGACAGGAGAATGAATGAAAAACTGTTTTTT. The chain links TRBV7-2 to TRBJ1-4; 8 positions match TRBD1. Looked up from germline, CDR1 is SGHTA and CDR2 is FQGNSA. The CDR3 extends over 16 amino acids. The junction had 6 bases not matched to a gene; V was cut back by 1 base and J by 5 bases. The full variable domain, its missing parts supplied by reference TRBV7-2 and TRBJ1-4, is GAGVSQSPSNKVTEKGKDVELRCDPISGHTALYWYRQSLGQGLEFLIYFQGNSAPDKSGLPSDRFSAERTGGSVSTLTIQRTQQEDSAVYLCASSLGDRRMNEKLFFGSGTQLSVL.

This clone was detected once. CDR3 amino acids: CASTGDRSTYEKLFF. DNA of the CDR3: TGTGCCAGTACCGGGGACAGATCGACGTATGAAAAACTGTTTTTT. This sequence joins TRBV19 and TRBJ1-4, with 7 bases aligning to TRBD1. Germline CDR1 reads LNHDA; CDR2 reads SQIVND (reference sequence). The CDR3 is 15 amino acids. V lost 7 bases to trimming and J lost 6 bases; unmatched junction nucleotides: 11.